One sample yielded the 28 T cell receptor beta chains listed below, sequenced in a study of chronic HIV infection and antiretroviral therapy. TCRdb processed the 5' RACE reads anew with MiXCR; each CDR3 protein has one entry. The repertoire holds about 38,000 distinct CDR3 sequences, with 7% to 10% as singletons. Sequencing was performed on peripheral blood. Receptors were obtained from an adult who had HIV and had not received antiretroviral therapy, or was an uninfected healthy control (not recorded which).

This chain links TRBV29-1 with TRBJ2-7; D might be TRBD2 (5 bases). V was cut by 4 bases and J by 4 bases, with 17 bases left in between. Germline CDR1 SQVTM, CDR2 ANQGSEA. This CDR3 has 14 residues. CDR3 loop: CSVVRGRSGYEQYF. The DNA of the CDR3 is TGCAGCGTTGTTAGAGGGAGATCGGGTTACGAGCAGTACTTC.

CDR3: CASSERDRVNSPLHF. CDR3 bases: TGTGCCAGCAGCGAACGGGACAGGGTCAATTCACCCCTCCACTTT. The chain joins TRBV12-3 or TRBV12-4 to TRBJ1-6; TRBD1 matches at 9 bases. This CDR3 has 15 amino acids. V lost 6 bases and J lost 7; bases outside the gene matches: 7.

This clonotype came up a few times. This chain uses TRBV10-3 with TRBJ1-1; unclear D gene. CDR1 is ENHRY and CDR2 is SYGVKD in the germline V gene. The V gene lost 3 bases and the J gene lost 3 bases, with 11 bases spanning the gap. The length of the CDR3 is 14 residues. CDR3 sequence reads: CAISDSQSYTEAFF. CDR3 sequence (DNA): TGTGCCATCAGTGATTCACAGAGCTACACTGAAGCTTTCTTT.

The V gene is TRBV14, the J gene TRBJ2-1; 10 nucleotides line up with TRBD2. With 1 base clipped from V and 10 bases from J, the junction kept 1 base outside the gene matches. Germline V gene lookup returns CDR1 SGHDN and CDR2 FVKESK. This CDR3 is 13 amino acids long. This chain's CDR3 is CASSQAGLAEQFF. The CDR3 coding sequence is TGTGCCAGCAGCCAAGCGGGACTAGCGGAGCAGTTCTTC.

The genes are TRBV29-1 and TRBJ2-6; TRBD1 aligns across 7 bases. The CDR3 consists of 14 residues. Trimming at V came to 6 bases and at J to 0 bases, leaving 2 bases not matched to a gene. The germline gives CDR1 SQVTM, CDR2 ANQGSEA. The CDR3 DNA sequence: TGCAGCGTGACAGGGAACTCTGGGGCCAACGTCCTGACTTTC. Its protein is CSVTGNSGANVLTF.

This clonotype was seen repeatedly, ten times or more. The chain has TRBV29-1 and TRBJ2-7; tentatively, D is TRBD2 (5 bases). Trimming removed 5 bases from V and 7 bases from J, with 12 bases in between. CDR1 is SQVTM and CDR2 is ANQGSEA in the germline V gene. The CDR3 is made up of 11 amino acids. The CDR3 coding sequence is TGCAGCGTTTCGAGTGGGGAGGAGCAGTACTTC. It specifies CSVSSGEEQYF.

This chain connects TRBV29-1 to TRBJ2-3, with D possibly TRBD2 on 6 matching bases. The CDR3 covers 14 residues. Per germline, CDR1 SQVTM and CDR2 ANQGSEA. V was pared by 1 base and J by 4 bases, with 12 bases between. The CDR3 spells CSVEVDSGADTQYF. CDR3 bases: TGCAGCGTTGAAGTTGATTCGGGAGCAGATACGCAGTATTTT.

The table lists this clonotype with a few counts. V is TRBV11-2 and J is TRBJ2-1; D may be TRBD2 (6 bases). This CDR3 spans 16 amino acids. V lost 5 bases and J lost 2, with 16 bases in between. In germline, CDR1 is SGHAT, CDR2 FQNNGV. In DNA form, the CDR3 reads TGTGCCAGCAGCCCCGCCCGTCGGGGGACCTACAATGAGCAGTTCTTC. Protein product: CASSPARRGTYNEQFF.

The chain carries TRBV5-1 and TRBJ2-2; 7 bases are shared with TRBD1. Per germline, CDR1 SGHRS and CDR2 YFSETQ. The CDR3 length is 15 residues. The ends lost 3 bases at V and 6 bases at J; junction bases unmatched: 8. DNA for the CDR3: TGCGCCAGCAGCTCAGGGGGTCACGGTTCCGGGGAGCTGTTTTTT. Amino acids: CASSSGGHGSGELFF.

This clonotype came up a few times. The chain employs TRBV19 and TRBJ2-3; D tentatively reads TRBD1 or TRBD2 (6 bases each). Trimming removed 5 bases from V and 2 bases from J, with 8 bases in between. Per germline, CDR1 LNHDA and CDR2 SQIVND (reference sequence). The CDR3 runs 13 residues. DNA of the CDR3: TGTGCCAGTAGTGGGGGGCACACAGATACGCAGTATTTT. Protein sequence: CASSGGHTDTQYF.

This clonotype was observed many times. Written as DNA, the CDR3 is TGCGCCAGCAGCCCGGCCGGGGACGGGCCCCTCGAGCAGTACTTC. Translating it yields CASSPAGDGPLEQYF. The chain is built from TRBV5-1 and TRBJ2-7; D tentatively reads TRBD1 or TRBD2 (5 bases each). The V gene lost 4 bases and the J gene lost 6 bases, with 20 bases spanning the gap. CDR1 is SGHRS and CDR2 is YFSETQ in the germline V gene. The CDR3 covers 15 residues.

Worth noting for this clonotype: Germline is not matched at one junction end, which may reflect a read error. The genes are TRBV11-2 and TRBJ2-7, with 9 bases aligning to TRBD2. CDR3 length: 14 amino acids. Looked up from germline, CDR1 is SGHAT and CDR2 is FQNNGV. CDR3 bases: TGTGCCAGCACACTAGCGGGCACTTCCTTCGAGCAGTACTTC. Its protein product is CASTLAGTSFEQYF.

This clonotype occurred many times. CDR3 coding DNA: TGTGCCAGCAGCTTACCGGGCCCCTCTGGGGCCAACGTCCTGACTTTC. This translates into CASSLPGPSGANVLTF. This sequence joins TRBV7-9 and TRBJ2-6, with D unresolved. The V gene's germline CDR1 is SEHNR and CDR2 FQNEAQ (reference sequence). This CDR3 is 16 amino acids long. The V end was cut by 2 bases, the J end by 0 bases, with 8 bases between.

V is TRBV7-2 and J is TRBJ1-2; TRBD1 might be the D (6 bases). The CDR3 contains 13 residues. Trimming left V 5 bases short and J 2 bases short, with 9 bases between. Germline V gene lookup returns CDR1 SGHTA and CDR2 FQGNSA. As DNA, the CDR3 is TGTGCCAGCAGCCCGGACAGAAACTATGGCTACACCTTC. Translating it yields CASSPDRNYGYTF. Based on the CDR3 plus reference TRBV7-2 and TRBJ1-2, the full variable domain is GAGVSQSPSNKVTEKGKDVELRCDPISGHTALYWYRQSLGQGLEFLIYFQGNSAPDKSGLPSDRFSAERTGGSVSTLTIQRTQQEDSAVYLCASSPDRNYGYTFGSGTRLTVV.

A few counts support this clonotype. V usage is TRBV11-1 and J usage is TRBJ1-4; tentatively, D is TRBD1 (5 bases). V lost 4 bases to trimming and J lost 4 bases, with 13 bases between them. The CDR3 extends over 15 amino acids. CDR1 SGHAT and CDR2 FQDESV come from the germline V gene (reference sequence). The chain's CDR3 is CASSSGDRRNEKLFF. The CDR3 DNA reads TGTGCCAGCAGCTCCGGGGACCGACGTAATGAAAAACTGTTTTTT.

This clonotype was observed a few times. The V gene is TRBV20-1, the J gene TRBJ1-3; TRBD1 might be the D (5 bases). The CDR3 sequence is 14 residues long. The V end lost 3 bases, the J end lost 4 bases, and 13 bases lay between the germline ends. Germline CDR1 DFQATT, CDR2 SNEGSKA (reference sequence). The CDR3 DNA is TGCAGTGCTAGGTTGGGGGGATCAGGAAACACCATATATTTT. It translates to CSARLGGSGNTIYF.

This clonotype was observed a few times. The chain links TRBV20-1 to TRBJ2-1, with TRBD2 as a possible D gene (5 bases). The germline CDR1 and CDR2 sequences are DFQATT and SNEGSKA (reference sequence). CDR3 size: 13 residues. V lost 3 bases and J lost 5, with 11 bases in between. The CDR3 DNA is TGCAGTGCTAGTTGGACTTCTGACAATGAGCAGTTCTTC. Translated, it gives CSASWTSDNEQFF.

V is TRBV2 and J is TRBJ1-2, with D possibly TRBD1 on 5 matching bases. Germline assignment: CDR1 SNHLY and CDR2 FYNNEI. The CDR3 sequence is 12 residues long. Trimming shortened V by 6 bases and J by 6 bases, and 11 bases separated the two germline ends. CDR3 in amino acids: CASRDIGDGYTF. The CDR3 nucleotides read TGTGCCAGCAGGGACATTGGGGATGGCTACACCTTC.

This chain joins TRBV2 and TRBJ1-1; 8 bases match TRBD1. Germline V CDR1 and CDR2: SNHLY, FYNNEI. V shed 8 bases, J shed 3 bases, and the junction held 2 bases outside the gene matches. CDR3 length: 12 amino acids. The CDR3 bases are TGTGCCAGCGAGGGACAGGACACTGAAGCTTTCTTT. This gives the protein CASEGQDTEAFF.

In this sample, this clonotype turned up a few times. The rearrangement links TRBV4-3 to TRBJ1-5, with 7 positions matching TRBD1. The CDR3 sequence is 14 residues long. CDR1 and CDR2 from the germline V gene are LGHNA and YSLEER. V shed 3 bases and J 1 base; nucleotides not matched to a gene: 0. The CDR3 is CASSQDRSNQPQHF. For the CDR3, the DNA is TGCGCCAGCAGCCAGGACAGGAGCAATCAGCCCCAGCATTTT.

This clonotype was seen at least ten times. The J gene is TRBJ2-7, the V gene TRBV12-3 or TRBV12-4, with TRBD1 identical over 7 bases. V was pared by 3 bases and J by 6 bases, with 2 bases of the junction left unmatched. The CDR3 consists of 12 residues. CDR3 nucleotides: TGTGCCAGCAGTTTCGCAGGGGGCGAGCAGTACTTC. Translated: CASSFAGGEQYF.

This clonotype was seen a handful of times. The V call is TRBV7-9, the J call TRBJ2-7; D remains unclear. Trimming pared 5 bases from V and 2 bases from J, leaving 10 bases between. Germline V gives CDR1 SEHNR, CDR2 FQNEAQ (reference sequence). This CDR3 contains 13 residues. CDR3 bases: TGTGCCAGCAGCCCCGGGTTAACCTACGAGCAGTACTTC. Protein product: CASSPGLTYEQYF.

This clonotype has at least ten counts. V and J are TRBV28 and TRBJ2-7; 9 bases agree with TRBD1. Germline-derived CDR1 and CDR2 are MDHEN and SYDVKM. The CDR3 has 14 amino acids. Unmatched junction bases numbered 9, after V lost 7 bases and J lost 5 bases. This chain's CDR3 is CASKDRDRVHEQYF. In DNA form, the CDR3 reads TGTGCCAGCAAGGACCGGGACAGGGTCCACGAGCAGTACTTC.

This clonotype was detected many times. The chain combines TRBV28 with TRBJ2-1, with 13 bases lining up with TRBD2. Losses at the gene ends were 2 bases for V and 8 bases for J; bases not matched to a gene: 3. The germline gives CDR1 MDHEN, CDR2 SYDVKM. The CDR3 contains 15 residues. The CDR3 loop is CASSLLLAGGDEQFF. The CDR3 DNA reads as TGTGCCAGCAGTTTACTACTAGCGGGGGGGGATGAGCAGTTCTTC.

V usage is TRBV20-1 and J usage is TRBJ2-3; TRBD2 aligns across 8 bases. Germline-derived CDR1 and CDR2 are DFQATT and SNEGSKA (reference sequence). V shed 0 bases, J shed 2 bases, and the junction held 10 bases outside the gene matches. The CDR3 runs 17 residues. The CDR3 coding sequence is TGCAGTGCTAGAGATCGGATAGCGGGATCTTTCACAGATACGCAGTATTTT. Residues: CSARDRIAGSFTDTQYF.

This clonotype has more than one count but fewer than ten. The CDR3 DNA is TGTGCCAGCAGCCCTGGACCGACAGACCAAGAGACCCAGTACTTC. This codes for CASSPGPTDQETQYF. This rearrangement joins TRBV5-4 to TRBJ2-5, with TRBD1 as a possible D gene (5 bases). The CDR3 spans 15 residues. The V end lost 4 bases, the J end lost 0 bases, and 13 bases lay between the germline ends. In germline, CDR1 is SGHNT, CDR2 YYREEE (reference sequence).

For this clonotype: At one end, the junction sequence differs from germline, possibly due to a read error. The chain is built from TRBV7-3 and TRBJ2-5; D remains ambiguous. Germline CDR1 SGHTA, CDR2 FQGTGA. This CDR3 is built from 13 residues. The CDR3 protein is CARSLNSAETQYF. For the CDR3, the DNA is TGTGCCAGAAGCTTAAATTCCGCGGAGACCCAGTACTTC. The entire variable domain, with the rest obtained from reference TRBV7-3 and TRBJ2-5, is as follows: GAGVSQTPSNKVTEKGKYVELRCDPISGHTALYWYRQSLGQGPEFLIYFQGTGAADDSGLPNDRFFAVRPEGSVSTLKIQRTERGDSAVYLCARSLNSAETQYFGPGTRLLVL.

At least ten counts were recorded for this clonotype. The J gene is TRBJ2-5, the V gene TRBV6-5; D is perhaps TRBD1 (7 bases). Deletions cut 0 bases from V and 4 bases from J, with 15 bases between. The length of the CDR3 is 16 residues. Per the germline V gene, CDR1 is MNHEY and CDR2 is SVGAGI. The CDR3 region is CASSYSLEGAGETQYF. The CDR3 bases are TGTGCCAGCAGTTACTCGTTGGAGGGGGCCGGAGAGACCCAGTACTTC.